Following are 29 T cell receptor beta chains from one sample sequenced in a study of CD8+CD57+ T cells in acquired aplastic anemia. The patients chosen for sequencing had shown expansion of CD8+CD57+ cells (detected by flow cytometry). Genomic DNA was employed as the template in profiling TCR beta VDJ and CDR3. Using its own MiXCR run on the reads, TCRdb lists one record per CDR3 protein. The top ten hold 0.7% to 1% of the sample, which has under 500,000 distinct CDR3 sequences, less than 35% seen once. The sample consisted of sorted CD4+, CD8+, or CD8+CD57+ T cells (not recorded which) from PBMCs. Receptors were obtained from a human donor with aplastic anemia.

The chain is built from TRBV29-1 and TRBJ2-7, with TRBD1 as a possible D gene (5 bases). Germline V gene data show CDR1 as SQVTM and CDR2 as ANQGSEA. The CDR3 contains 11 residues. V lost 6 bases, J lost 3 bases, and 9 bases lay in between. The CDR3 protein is CSVTDSYEQYF. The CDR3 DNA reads TGCAGCGTGACCGACAGCTACGAGCAGTACTTC.

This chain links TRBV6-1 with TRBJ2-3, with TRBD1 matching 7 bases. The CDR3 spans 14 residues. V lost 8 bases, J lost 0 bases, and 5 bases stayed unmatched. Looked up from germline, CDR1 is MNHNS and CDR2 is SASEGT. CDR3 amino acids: CASCRDRSTDTQYF. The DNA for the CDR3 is TGTGCCAGCTGCCGGGACAGAAGCACAGATACGCAGTATTTT.

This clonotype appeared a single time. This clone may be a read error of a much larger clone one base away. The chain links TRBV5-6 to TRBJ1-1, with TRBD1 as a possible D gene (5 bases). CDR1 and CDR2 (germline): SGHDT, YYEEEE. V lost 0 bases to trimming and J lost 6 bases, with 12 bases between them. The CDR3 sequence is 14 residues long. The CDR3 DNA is TGTGCCAGCAGCTTGGCAGGGAGCGGAGCTGAAGCTTTCTTT. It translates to CASSLAGSGAEAFF.

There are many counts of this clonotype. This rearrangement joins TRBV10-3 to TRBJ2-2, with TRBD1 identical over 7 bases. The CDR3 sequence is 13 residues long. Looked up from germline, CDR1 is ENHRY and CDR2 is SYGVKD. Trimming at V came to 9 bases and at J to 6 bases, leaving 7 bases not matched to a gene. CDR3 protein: CAITTGFAGELFF. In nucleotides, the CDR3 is TGTGCCATAACGACAGGGTTCGCCGGGGAGCTGTTTTTT.

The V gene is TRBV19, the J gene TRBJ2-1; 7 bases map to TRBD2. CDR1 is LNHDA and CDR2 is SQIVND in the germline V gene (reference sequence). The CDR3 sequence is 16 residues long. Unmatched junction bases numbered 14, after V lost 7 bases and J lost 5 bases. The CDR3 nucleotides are TGTGCCAGTAATACACCCGTTGGGACTACCAACAATGAGCAGTTCTTC. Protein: CASNTPVGTTNNEQFF.

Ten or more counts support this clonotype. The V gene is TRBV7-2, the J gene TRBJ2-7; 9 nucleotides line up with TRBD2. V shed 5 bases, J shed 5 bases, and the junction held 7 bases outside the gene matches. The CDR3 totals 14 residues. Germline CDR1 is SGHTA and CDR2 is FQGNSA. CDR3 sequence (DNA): TGTGCCAGCAGCCCGGTAGCGGGGGCGCACGAGCAGTACTTC. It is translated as CASSPVAGAHEQYF. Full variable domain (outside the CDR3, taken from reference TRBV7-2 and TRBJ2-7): GAGVSQSPSNKVTEKGKDVELRCDPISGHTALYWYRQSLGQGLEFLIYFQGNSAPDKSGLPSDRFSAERTGGSVSTLTIQRTQQEDSAVYLCASSPVAGAHEQYFGPGTRLTVT.

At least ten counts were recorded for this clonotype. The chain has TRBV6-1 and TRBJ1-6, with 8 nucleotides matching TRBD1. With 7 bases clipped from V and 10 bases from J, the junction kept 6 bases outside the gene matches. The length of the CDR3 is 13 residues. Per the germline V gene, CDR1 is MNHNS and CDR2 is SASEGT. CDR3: CASTPGQASPLHF. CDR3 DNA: TGTGCCAGCACCCCGGGACAGGCATCACCCCTCCACTTT.

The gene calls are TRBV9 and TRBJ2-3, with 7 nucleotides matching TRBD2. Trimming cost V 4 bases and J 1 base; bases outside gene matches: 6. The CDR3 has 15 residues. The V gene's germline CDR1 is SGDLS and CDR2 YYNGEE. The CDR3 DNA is TGTGCCAGCAGCTTTAGCGGGTTAGGCACAGATACGCAGTATTTT. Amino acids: CASSFSGLGTDTQYF.

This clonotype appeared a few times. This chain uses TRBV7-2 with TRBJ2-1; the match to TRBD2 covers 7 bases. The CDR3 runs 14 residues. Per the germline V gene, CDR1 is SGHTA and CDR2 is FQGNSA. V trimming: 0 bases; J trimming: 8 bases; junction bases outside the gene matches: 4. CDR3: CASSLAREKYEQFF. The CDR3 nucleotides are TGTGCCAGCAGCTTAGCGCGGGAGAAGTATGAGCAGTTCTTC.

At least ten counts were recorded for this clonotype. The CDR3 reads CASSPKGGLAGVGLEQYF. CDR3 sequence (DNA): TGTGCCAGTAGCCCTAAGGGGGGACTAGCGGGAGTCGGTCTCGAGCAGTACTTC. V is TRBV19 and J is TRBJ2-7; TRBD2 matches at 14 bases. This CDR3 has 18 amino acids. J gave up 6 bases and V 6 bases, and 16 bases lay outside the gene matches. Germline V gives CDR1 LNHDA, CDR2 SQIVND (reference sequence).

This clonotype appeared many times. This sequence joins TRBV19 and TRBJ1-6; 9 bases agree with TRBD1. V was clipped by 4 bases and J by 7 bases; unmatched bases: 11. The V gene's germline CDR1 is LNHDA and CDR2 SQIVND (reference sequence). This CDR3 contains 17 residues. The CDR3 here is CASSTLPGQGLNSPLHF. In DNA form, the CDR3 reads TGTGCCAGTAGTACCCTCCCGGGACAGGGCCTGAATTCACCCCTCCACTTT.

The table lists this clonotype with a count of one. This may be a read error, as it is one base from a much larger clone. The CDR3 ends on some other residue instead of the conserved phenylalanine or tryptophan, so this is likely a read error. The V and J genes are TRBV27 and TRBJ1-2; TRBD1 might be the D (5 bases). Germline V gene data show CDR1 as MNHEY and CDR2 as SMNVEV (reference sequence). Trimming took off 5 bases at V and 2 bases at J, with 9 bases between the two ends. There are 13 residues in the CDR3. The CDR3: CASSPTDNYGYTS. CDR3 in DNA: TGTGCCAGCAGTCCGACAGACAACTATGGCTACACCTCC.

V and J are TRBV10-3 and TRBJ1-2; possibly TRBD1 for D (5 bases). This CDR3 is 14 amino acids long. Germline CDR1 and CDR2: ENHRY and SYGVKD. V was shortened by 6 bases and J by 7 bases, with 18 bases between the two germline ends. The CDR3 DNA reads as TGTGCCATCAGCAGGGACGTGGGGGTGCGTGGCTACACCTTC. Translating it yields CAISRDVGVRGYTF.

The CDR3 spells CASSYSWREAVGELFF. The CDR3 bases are TGTGCCAGCAGTTACAGCTGGCGGGAGGCGGTCGGGGAGCTGTTTTTT. J is TRBJ2-2 and V is TRBV6-5; 8 positions match TRBD2. The CDR3 has 16 residues. CDR1 and CDR2 from the germline V gene are MNHEY and SVGAGI. V lost 2 bases and J lost 7; bases outside the gene matches: 9.

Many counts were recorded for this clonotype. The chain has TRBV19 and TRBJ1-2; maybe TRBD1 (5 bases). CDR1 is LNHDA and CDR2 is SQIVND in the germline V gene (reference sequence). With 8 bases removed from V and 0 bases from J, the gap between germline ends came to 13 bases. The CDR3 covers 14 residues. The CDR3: CASLSGGANYGYTF. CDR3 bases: TGTGCCAGTTTGTCGGGGGGTGCTAACTATGGCTACACCTTC.

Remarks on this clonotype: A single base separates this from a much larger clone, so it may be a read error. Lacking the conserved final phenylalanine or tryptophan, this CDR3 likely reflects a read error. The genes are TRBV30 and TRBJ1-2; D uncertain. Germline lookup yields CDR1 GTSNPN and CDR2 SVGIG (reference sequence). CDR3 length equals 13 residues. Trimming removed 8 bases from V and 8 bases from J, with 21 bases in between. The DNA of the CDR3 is TGTGCCCAGAAGGTGGAGGGATGGTGGGGCTACACCCTC. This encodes CAQKVEGWWGYTL.

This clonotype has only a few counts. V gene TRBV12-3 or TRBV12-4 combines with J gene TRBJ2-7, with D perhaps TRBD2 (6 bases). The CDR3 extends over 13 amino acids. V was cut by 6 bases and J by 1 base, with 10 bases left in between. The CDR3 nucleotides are TGTGCCAGCAGGCCCGGGAGATCCTACGAGCAGTACTTC. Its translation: CASRPGRSYEQYF.

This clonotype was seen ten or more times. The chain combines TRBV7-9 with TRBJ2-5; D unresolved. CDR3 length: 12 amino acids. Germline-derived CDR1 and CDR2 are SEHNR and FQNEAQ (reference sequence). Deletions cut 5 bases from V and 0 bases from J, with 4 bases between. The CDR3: CASSLNQETQYF. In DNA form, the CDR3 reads TGTGCCAGCAGCCTTAACCAAGAGACCCAGTACTTC.

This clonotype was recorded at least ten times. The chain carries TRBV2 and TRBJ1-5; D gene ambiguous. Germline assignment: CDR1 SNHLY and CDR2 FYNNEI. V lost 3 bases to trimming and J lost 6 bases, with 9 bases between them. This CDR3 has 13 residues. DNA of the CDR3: TGTGCCAGCAGTGAGATGTGGGGTCAGCCCCAGCATTTT. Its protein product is CASSEMWGQPQHF.

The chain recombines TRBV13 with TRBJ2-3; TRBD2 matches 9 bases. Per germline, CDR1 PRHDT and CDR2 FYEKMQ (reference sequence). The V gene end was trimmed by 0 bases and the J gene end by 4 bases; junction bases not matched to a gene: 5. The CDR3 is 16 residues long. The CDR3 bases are TGTGCCAGCAGCTTAGGGGCTAGCGGGATTGCAGATACGCAGTATTTT. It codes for CASSLGASGIADTQYF.

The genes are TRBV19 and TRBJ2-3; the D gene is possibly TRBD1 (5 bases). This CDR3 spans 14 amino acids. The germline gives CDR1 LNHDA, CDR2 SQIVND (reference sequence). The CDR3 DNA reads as TGTGCAACACTTAAATCAGGGTTTACAGATACGCAGTATTTT. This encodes CATLKSGFTDTQYF.

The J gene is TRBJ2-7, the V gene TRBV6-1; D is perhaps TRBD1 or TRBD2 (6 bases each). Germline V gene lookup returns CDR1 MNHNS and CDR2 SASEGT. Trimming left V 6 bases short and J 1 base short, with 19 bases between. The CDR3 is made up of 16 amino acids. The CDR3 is CASSHIQGGLSYEQYF. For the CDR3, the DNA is TGTGCCAGCAGCCATATACAGGGAGGCCTTTCCTACGAGCAGTACTTC.

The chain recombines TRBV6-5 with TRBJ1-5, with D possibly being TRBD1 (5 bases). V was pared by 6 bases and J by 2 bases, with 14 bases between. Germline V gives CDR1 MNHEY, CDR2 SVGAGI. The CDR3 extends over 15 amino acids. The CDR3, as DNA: TGTGCCAGCAGACACTCAACAGGCGGCAATCAGCCCCAGCATTTT. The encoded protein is CASRHSTGGNQPQHF.

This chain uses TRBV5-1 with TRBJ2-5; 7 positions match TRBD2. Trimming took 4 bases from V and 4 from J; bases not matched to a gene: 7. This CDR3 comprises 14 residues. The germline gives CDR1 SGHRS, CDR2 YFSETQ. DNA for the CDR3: TGCGCCAGCAGCACCGGACTAGATGGAGAGACCCAGTACTTC. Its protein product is CASSTGLDGETQYF.

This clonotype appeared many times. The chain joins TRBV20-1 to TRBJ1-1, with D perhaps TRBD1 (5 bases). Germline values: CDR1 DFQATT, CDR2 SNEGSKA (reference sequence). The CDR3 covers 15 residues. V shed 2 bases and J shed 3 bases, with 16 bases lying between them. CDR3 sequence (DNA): TGCAGTGCTAGACAGGCGGGGGATCAGGACACTGAAGCTTTCTTT. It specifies CSARQAGDQDTEAFF.

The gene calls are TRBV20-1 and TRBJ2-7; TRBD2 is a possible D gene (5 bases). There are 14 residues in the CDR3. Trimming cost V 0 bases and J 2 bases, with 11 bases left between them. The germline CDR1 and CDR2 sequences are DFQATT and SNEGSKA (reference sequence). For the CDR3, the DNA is TGCAGTGCTAGAGATAAGAGGGTAGCCTACGAGCAGTACTTC. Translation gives CSARDKRVAYEQYF.

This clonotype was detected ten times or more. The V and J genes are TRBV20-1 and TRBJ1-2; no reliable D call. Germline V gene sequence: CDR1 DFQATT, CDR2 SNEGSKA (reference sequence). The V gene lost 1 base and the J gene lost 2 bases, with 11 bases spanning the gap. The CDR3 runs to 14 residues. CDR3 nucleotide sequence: TGCAGTGCTAGAGCCGACGGAAAGAACTATGGCTACACCTTC. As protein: CSARADGKNYGYTF.

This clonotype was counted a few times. The CDR3 DNA reads as TGTGCCAGCACTCTCTATCCGCCAGGGAACACCGGGGAGCTGTTTTTT. It specifies CASTLYPPGNTGELFF. The genes are TRBV7-8 and TRBJ2-2; D is unclear. This CDR3 spans 16 amino acids. Germline CDR1 and CDR2: SGHVS and FQNEAQ. Trimming left V 7 bases short and J 1 base short, with 16 bases between.

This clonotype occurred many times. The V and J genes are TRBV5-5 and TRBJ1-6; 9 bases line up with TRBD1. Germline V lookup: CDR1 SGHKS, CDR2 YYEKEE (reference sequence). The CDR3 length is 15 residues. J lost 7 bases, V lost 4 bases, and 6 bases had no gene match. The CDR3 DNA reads TGTGCCAGCAGCCGCCAGGACAGGGGAAATTCACCCCTCCACTTT. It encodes CASSRQDRGNSPLHF.